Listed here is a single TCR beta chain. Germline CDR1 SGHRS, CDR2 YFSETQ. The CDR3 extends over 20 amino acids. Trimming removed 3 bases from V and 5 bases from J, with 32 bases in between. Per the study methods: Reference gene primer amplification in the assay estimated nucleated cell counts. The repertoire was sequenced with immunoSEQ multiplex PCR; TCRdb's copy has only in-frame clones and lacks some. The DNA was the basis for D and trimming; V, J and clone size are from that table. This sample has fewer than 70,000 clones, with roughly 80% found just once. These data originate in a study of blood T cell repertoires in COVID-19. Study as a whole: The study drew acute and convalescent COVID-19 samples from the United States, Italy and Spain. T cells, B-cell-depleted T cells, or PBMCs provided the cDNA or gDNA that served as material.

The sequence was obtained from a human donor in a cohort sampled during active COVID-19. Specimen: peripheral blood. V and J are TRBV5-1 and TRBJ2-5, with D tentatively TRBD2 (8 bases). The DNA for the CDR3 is TGCGCCAGCAGCTACACCCCTCCTAGGGGGCGGGGGGCGCCCCGTGAGACCCAGTACTTC. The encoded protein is CASSYTPPRGRGAPRETQYF.